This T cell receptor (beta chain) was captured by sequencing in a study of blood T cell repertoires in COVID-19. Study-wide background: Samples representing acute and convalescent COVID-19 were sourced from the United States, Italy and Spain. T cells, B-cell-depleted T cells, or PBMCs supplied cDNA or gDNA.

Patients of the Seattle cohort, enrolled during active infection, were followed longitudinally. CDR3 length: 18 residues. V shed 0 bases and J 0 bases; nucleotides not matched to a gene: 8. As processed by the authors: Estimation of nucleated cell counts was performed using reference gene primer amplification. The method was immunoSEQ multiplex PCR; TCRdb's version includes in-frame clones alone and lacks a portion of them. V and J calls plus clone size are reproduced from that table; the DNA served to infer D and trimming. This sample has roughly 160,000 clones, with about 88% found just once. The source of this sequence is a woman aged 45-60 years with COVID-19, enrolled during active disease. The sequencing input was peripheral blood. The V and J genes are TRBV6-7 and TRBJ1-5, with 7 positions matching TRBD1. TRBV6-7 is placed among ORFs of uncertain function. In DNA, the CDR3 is TGTGCCAGCAGTTACTCTTGGGACAGACAGAATAGCAATCAGCCCCAGCATTTT. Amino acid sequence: CASSYSWDRQNSNQPQHF.